This TCR beta chain was documented in a study of human T cells and chemical hapten exposure. Described time point: patch test 3, about 24 weeks after DPC sensitization. Treatment reported: therapeutic diphenylcyclopropenone sensitization with weekly scalp DPC. The study extracted total RNA from unfractionated whole blood. Patch tests were applied only after blood draws. This clonotype turned up a few times. At one of its ends the junction is not consistent with the germline gene, which may arise from a read error. This CDR3 spans 15 amino acids. Per the germline V gene, CDR1 is DFQATT and CDR2 is SNEGSKA (reference sequence). TCRdb re-called the RACE reads with MiXCR, one entry per CDR3 protein. Among under 50,000 distinct CDR3 sequences listed, roughly 13% were seen once.

The V gene is TRBV20-1, the J gene TRBJ2-1, with D perhaps being TRBD1 or TRBD2 (6 bases each). Sequencing used whole blood, obtained in connection with sensitization to the hapten diphenylcyclopropenone (DPC). This clonotype originated in a woman aged 40-49 years with alopecia areata. Some clones in this sample may be carry-over from other donors' samples. CDR3 protein: CSARAVRGVYNEQFF. The CDR3 region has the DNA TGCAGCGCTAGAGCTGTAAGGGGGGTCTACAATGAGCAGTTCTTC.